This is a list of T cell receptor beta chains from one sample in a study of T cell changes during pregnancy in multiple sclerosis. Profiled with immunoSEQ multiplex PCR; TCRdb holds only in-frame clones, not every one. The repertoire holds about 40,000 clones, approximately 94% seen once, with around 1.2% in the top ten. This sample comprised peripheral blood, obtained before pregnancy. The receptors come from a female donor with multiple sclerosis, enrolled in a pregnancy study. CDR3s include the opening cysteine and the closing phenylalanine or tryptophan. Fields, in order: clone size, D gene, J gene, V gene, CDR3 DNA, CDR3 protein. A D gene is named only where the DNA matches it firmly. A clone size is listed for some rows: how often the clone was seen (once, few, many), or a class if it is expanded.

clone size: -
D gene: -
J gene: TRBJ2-1
V gene: TRBV25-1
CDR3 DNA: TGTGCCAGCAGTGAATACGAGAACGGCCGGGATGAGCAGTTCTTC
CDR3 protein: CASSEYENGRDEQFF

clone size: -
D gene: -
J gene: TRBJ2-7
V gene: TRBV7-2
CDR3 DNA: TGTGCCAGCAGCCCGACTAGGACTTACTCCTACGAGCAGTACTTC
CDR3 protein: CASSPTRTYSYEQYF

clone size: -
D gene: TRBD2
J gene: TRBJ2-5
V gene: TRBV4-1
CDR3 DNA: TGCGCCAGCAGCCAAGGGAAGGGACTAGTGGAGACCCAGTACTTC
CDR3 protein: CASSQGKGLVETQYF

clone size: -
D gene: TRBD1
J gene: TRBJ2-7
V gene: TRBV7-8
CDR3 DNA: TGTGCCAGCGTTCCGGGACAGGGGGCCTACGAGCAGTACTTC
CDR3 protein: CASVPGQGAYEQYF

clone size: -
D gene: TRBD2
J gene: TRBJ2-7
V gene: TRBV25-1
CDR3 DNA: TGTGCCAGCAGTGAAGGGACTAGCGGCCCCGAGCAGTACTTC
CDR3 protein: CASSEGTSGPEQYF

clone size: few
D gene: TRBD1
J gene: TRBJ2-4
V gene: TRBV6-1
CDR3 DNA: TGTGCCAGCAGTGAAGGGGAGACAGGGGCGAACATTCAGTACTTC
CDR3 protein: CASSEGETGANIQYF

clone size: -
D gene: -
J gene: TRBJ2-1
V gene: TRBV7-2
CDR3 DNA: TGTGCCAGCAGCTTAGGGCGGGCCTCCTACAATGAGCAGTTCTTC
CDR3 protein: CASSLGRASYNEQFF

clone size: few
D gene: TRBD2
J gene: TRBJ2-7
V gene: TRBV6-1
CDR3 DNA: TGTGCCATCGTAGCGGGAGGGTTCTACGAGCAGTACTTC
CDR3 protein: CAIVAGGFYEQYF

clone size: -
D gene: -
J gene: TRBJ1-4
V gene: TRBV7-6
CDR3 DNA: TGTGCCAGCAGCCTGGTCCGGGAAAAACTGTTTTTT
CDR3 protein: CASSLVREKLFF

clone size: -
D gene: -
J gene: TRBJ1-5
V gene: TRBV7-9
CDR3 DNA: TGTGCCAGCAGCTCCATTGAGGCGGGGGATCAGCCCCAGCATTTT
CDR3 protein: CASSSIEAGDQPQHF

clone size: -
D gene: TRBD2
J gene: TRBJ2-2
V gene: TRBV10-1
CDR3 DNA: TGCGCCAGCTCAACTAGCGGGAGGACCGGGGAGCTGTTTTTT
CDR3 protein: CASSTSGRTGELFF

clone size: -
D gene: -
J gene: TRBJ2-4
V gene: TRBV5-4
CDR3 DNA: TGTGCCAGCAGCTTGTGGTCAGGGCTAGACATTCAGTACTTC
CDR3 protein: CASSLWSGLDIQYF

clone size: once
D gene: TRBD2
J gene: TRBJ2-5
V gene: TRBV19
CDR3 DNA: TGTGCCAGTAGTATAGCGGGACTAGCGGCACAAGAGACCCAGTACTTC
CDR3 protein: CASSIAGLAAQETQYF

clone size: -
D gene: -
J gene: TRBJ1-1
V gene: TRBV19
CDR3 DNA: TGTGCCAGTAGTATGAGGCAGGGGAAGGGGACTGAAGCTTTCTTT
CDR3 protein: CASSMRQGKGTEAFF

clone size: -
D gene: TRBD1
J gene: TRBJ1-2
V gene: TRBV19
CDR3 DNA: TGTGCCAGCCATCGTCCCGGGACAGGGGACTATGGCTACACCTTC
CDR3 protein: CASHRPGTGDYGYTF

clone size: once
D gene: -
J gene: TRBJ1-5
V gene: TRBV28
CDR3 DNA: TGTGCCAGCAGCTTAGCTACGGGACAGCCCCAGCATTTT
CDR3 protein: CASSLATGQPQHF

clone size: -
D gene: TRBD2
J gene: TRBJ2-2
V gene: TRBV5-1
CDR3 DNA: TGCGCCAGCAGCTCCGGGACTAGCGGATTGGGCGGGGAGCTGTTTTTT
CDR3 protein: CASSSGTSGLGGELFF

clone size: -
D gene: -
J gene: TRBJ1-2
V gene: TRBV27
CDR3 DNA: TGTGCCAGCACCAAGGAGTATTTGGACACTTCTAACTATGGCTACACCTTC
CDR3 protein: CASTKEYLDTSNYGYTF

clone size: -
D gene: -
J gene: TRBJ2-7
V gene: TRBV5-1
CDR3 DNA: TGCGCCAGCAGCCCCGAGACATGGCTCCCTGCCGAGCAGTACTTC
CDR3 protein: CASSPETWLPAEQYF

clone size: -
D gene: -
J gene: TRBJ2-7
V gene: TRBV27
CDR3 DNA: TGTGCCAGCAGTACCCGTGGGGGCGTCAGGAACGAGCAGTACTTC
CDR3 protein: CASSTRGGVRNEQYF

clone size: few
D gene: -
J gene: TRBJ2-6
V gene: TRBV5-5
CDR3 DNA: TGTGCCAGCAGCTTTTGGAGCTCTGGGGCCAACGTCCTGACTTTC
CDR3 protein: CASSFWSSGANVLTF

clone size: -
D gene: TRBD2
J gene: TRBJ2-3
V gene: TRBV7-3
CDR3 DNA: TGTGCCAGCAGCTTACGGGGAGGGGATACGCAGTATTTT
CDR3 protein: CASSLRGGDTQYF

clone size: -
D gene: TRBD2
J gene: TRBJ2-7
V gene: TRBV5-1
CDR3 DNA: TGCGCCAGCAGCCTGACTAGCGGGTCCTACGAGCAGTACTTC
CDR3 protein: CASSLTSGSYEQYF

clone size: -
D gene: TRBD2
J gene: TRBJ2-5
V gene: TRBV28
CDR3 DNA: TGTGCCAGCATGAGAACTAGCGGAATTAAAGAGACCCAGTACTTC
CDR3 protein: CASMRTSGIKETQYF

clone size: -
D gene: TRBD2
J gene: TRBJ2-3
V gene: TRBV11-2
CDR3 DNA: TGTGCCAGCAGCGCACTAGCGGGACGCACAGATACGCAGTATTTT
CDR3 protein: CASSALAGRTDTQYF

clone size: -
D gene: TRBD1
J gene: TRBJ2-2
V gene: TRBV28
CDR3 DNA: TGTGCCAGCAGCTTCCGGGACAGGGTAACCGGGGAGCTGTTTTTT
CDR3 protein: CASSFRDRVTGELFF

clone size: -
D gene: TRBD1
J gene: TRBJ1-1
V gene: TRBV5-6
CDR3 DNA: TGTGCCAGCAGCTTGGGTATACAGGGGACGAACACTGAAGCTTTCTTT
CDR3 protein: CASSLGIQGTNTEAFF